The 20 T cell receptor beta chains in this list originate from one sample, sequenced in a study of CD8+ T cells in alopecia areata. RNA was isolated and reverse transcribed to cDNA, the sequencing template. The assay was immunoSEQ multiplex PCR, and TCRdb's table has in-frame clones only and misses some. The sample has more than 95,000 clones, approximately 42% seen once. Material for sequencing was CD4+ T cells sorted from blood. The source of these receptors is a human donor with alopecia areata.

The rearrangement joins TRBV6-5 to TRBJ2-3, with 7 nucleotides matching TRBD2. CDR1 and CDR2 from the germline V gene are MNHEY and SVGAGI. The CDR3 covers 13 residues. After removal of 2 bases from V and 10 bases from J, the junction contained 6 bases not matched to a gene. In DNA form, the CDR3 reads TGTGCCAGCAGTTACGCCACTCGGGGGGCGCAGTATTTT. Amino acid sequence: CASSYATRGAQYF.

The V and J genes are TRBV28 and TRBJ2-3, with D unresolved. CDR3 length equals 17 residues. Germline lookup yields CDR1 MDHEN and CDR2 SYDVKM. V lost 2 bases and J lost 3, with 18 bases in between. CDR3 protein: CASSLGSPLILTDTQYF. In nucleotides, the CDR3 is TGTGCCAGCAGTTTAGGCAGTCCACTCATACTGACAGATACGCAGTATTTT.

The chain combines TRBV6-6 with TRBJ2-1; D ambiguous. CDR1 is MNHNY, CDR2 SVGAGI, per germline (reference sequence). The CDR3 consists of 14 residues. V shed 5 bases and J shed 7 bases, with 15 bases lying between them. CDR3 region: CASSRTDPFNEQFF. The CDR3 nucleotides are TGTGCCAGCAGTCGTACAGACCCCTTTAATGAGCAGTTCTTC.

This clone has a handful of counts. The genes are TRBV7-3 and TRBJ2-3; the D gene is possibly TRBD2 (7 bases). Germline CDR1 and CDR2: SGHTA and FQGTGA. This CDR3 region has 15 residues. V shed 5 bases and J shed 1 base, with 13 bases lying between them. The CDR3 bases are TGTGCCAGCAGCCCATCGGGGGGCGGCACAGATACGCAGTATTTT. This codes for CASSPSGGGTDTQYF. Full variable domain (rest looked up from reference TRBV7-3 and TRBJ2-3): GAGVSQTPSNKVTEKGKYVELRCDPISGHTALYWYRQSLGQGPEFLIYFQGTGAADDSGLPNDRFFAVRPEGSVSTLKIQRTERGDSAVYLCASSPSGGGTDTQYFGPGTRLTVL.

The rearrangement links TRBV6-5 to TRBJ2-5; 7 bases map to TRBD1. The J call is in doubt because the DNA end fits TRBJ2-7 better. CDR1 and CDR2 (germline): MNHEY, SVGAGI. This CDR3 has 15 amino acids. In DNA form, the CDR3 reads TGTGCCAGCAGTTACTCGAACAGGGGACGGGACGAGCAGTACTTC. Amino acids: CASSYSNRGRDEQYF.

The chain carries TRBV29-1 and TRBJ2-4; weak D call: TRBD1 (6 bases). The CDR3 totals 13 residues. V lost 5 bases and J lost 1, with 9 bases in between. Germline values: CDR1 SQVTM, CDR2 ANQGSEA. DNA of the CDR3: TGCAGCGTTTTCCAGGGGGCCAAAAACATTCAGTACTTC. This gives the protein CSVFQGAKNIQYF.

The chain carries TRBV7-9 and TRBJ1-4, with 8 bases that match TRBD1. Per germline, CDR1 SEHNR and CDR2 FQNEAQ (reference sequence). This CDR3 spans 14 amino acids. V was clipped by 4 bases and J by 4 bases; unmatched bases: 2. The CDR3 nucleotides read TGTGCCAGCAGCTCGGGACAGGATAATGAAAAACTGTTTTTT. Residues: CASSSGQDNEKLFF.

This clone was observed a handful of times. The V call is TRBV7-9, the J call TRBJ2-1, with TRBD2 as a possible D gene (5 bases). CDR1 is SEHNR, CDR2 FQNEAQ, per germline (reference sequence). This CDR3 comprises 15 residues. Trimming shortened V by 5 bases and J by 0 bases, and 11 bases separated the two germline ends. CDR3 amino acids: CASSLGDSSYNEQFF. The CDR3 bases are TGTGCCAGCAGCCTCGGGGATAGCTCCTACAATGAGCAGTTCTTC. The variable domain in full, with the rest retrieved from reference TRBV7-9 and TRBJ2-1, is DTGVSQNPRHKITKRGQNVTFRCDPISEHNRLYWYRQTLGQGPEFLTYFQNEAQLEKSRLLSDRFSAERPKGSFSTLEIQRTEQGDSAMYLCASSLGDSSYNEQFFGPGTRLTVL.

The table lists this clone with a few counts. The V and J genes are TRBV28 and TRBJ2-6; D is unresolved. The CDR3 sequence is 16 residues long. Germline-derived CDR1 and CDR2 are MDHEN and SYDVKM. V lost 3 bases and J lost 1, with 10 bases in between. CDR3 DNA sequence: TGTGCCAGCAGTTTCTCGTCGAGTTCTGGGGCCAACGTCCTGACTTTC. The encoded protein is CASSFSSSSGANVLTF. Using reference TRBV28 and TRBJ2-6 for the parts outside the CDR3, the full variable domain is DVKVTQSSRYLVKRTGEKVFLECVQDMDHENMFWYRQDPGLGLRLIYFSYDVKMKEKGDIPEGYSVSREKKERFSLILESASTNQTSMYLCASSFSSSSGANVLTFGAGSRLTVL.

The rearrangement joins TRBV29-1 to TRBJ2-1, with D uncertain. The germline gives CDR1 SQVTM, CDR2 ANQGSEA. The CDR3 length is 10 residues. V was cut by 3 bases and J by 8 bases, with 5 bases left in between. CDR3 nucleotides: TGCAGCGTTGAGGGCGATGAGCAGTTCTTC. Protein: CSVEGDEQFF.

V usage is TRBV7-9 and J usage is TRBJ2-2; no clear D. Trimming left V 10 bases short and J 3 bases short, with 9 bases between. There are 12 residues in the CDR3. Germline CDR1 and CDR2: SEHNR and FQNEAQ (reference sequence). CDR3 sequence: CATGPYTGELFF. CDR3 DNA: TGTGCCACTGGACCTTACACCGGGGAGCTGTTTTTT.

This chain joins TRBV2 and TRBJ2-4; D call uncertain. From germline, CDR1 is SNHLY and CDR2 FYNNEI. V was shortened by 3 bases and J by 0 bases, with 15 bases between the two germline ends. The CDR3 is made up of 17 amino acids. The CDR3 protein is CASSDISQEIAKNIQYF. The CDR3 DNA reads as TGTGCCAGCAGTGATATCTCGCAGGAGATAGCCAAAAACATTCAGTACTTC.

The genes are TRBV30 and TRBJ2-3; D ambiguous. Trimming cost V 8 bases and J 1 base, with 7 bases left between them. This CDR3 region has 11 residues. CDR1 is GTSNPN, CDR2 SVGIG, per germline (reference sequence). DNA of the CDR3: TGTGCCGGAACAGGCACAGATACGCAGTATTTT. The encoded protein is CAGTGTDTQYF.

The rearrangement joins TRBV25-1 to TRBJ2-2, with 7 bases lining up with TRBD1. V was pared by 6 bases and J by 4 bases, with 2 bases of the junction left unmatched. Germline V gives CDR1 MGHDK, CDR2 SYGVNS. The length of the CDR3 is 13 residues. The CDR3 DNA reads as TGTGCCAGCAGAGACAGGGCCACCGGGGAGCTGTTTTTT. Translated: CASRDRATGELFF.

This chain connects TRBV30 to TRBJ1-2; no reliable D call. The germline CDR1 and CDR2 sequences are GTSNPN and SVGIG (reference sequence). The ends were cut back, 1 base at V and 12 bases at J, with 18 bases in the middle. The length of the CDR3 is 13 residues. CDR3 region: CAWSGGEGGMHTF. The CDR3 DNA reads TGTGCCTGGAGTGGTGGTGAGGGAGGAATGCACACCTTC.

This clone was seen only a few times. The chain joins TRBV7-9 to TRBJ2-1, with D uncertain. CDR1 SEHNR and CDR2 FQNEAQ come from the germline V gene (reference sequence). V was shortened by 5 bases and J by 7 bases, with 12 bases between the two germline ends. This CDR3 has 13 amino acids. Here the CDR3 reads CASSRSSANEQFF. CDR3 DNA: TGTGCCAGCAGCCGGTCTAGTGCGAATGAGCAGTTCTTC.

This chain connects TRBV7-2 to TRBJ2-7; D possibly corresponds to TRBD2 (6 bases). V was cut by 3 bases and J by 2 bases, with 17 bases left in between. The germline gives CDR1 SGHTA, CDR2 FQGNSA. The CDR3 sequence is 16 residues long. CDR3 in amino acids: CASSLSRDPKTYEQYF. CDR3 nucleotide sequence: TGTGCCAGCAGCTTGTCGCGGGATCCTAAAACCTACGAGCAGTACTTC.

V usage is TRBV14 and J usage is TRBJ2-6; D is perhaps TRBD1 (5 bases). This CDR3 has 14 amino acids. The V end lost 3 bases, the J end lost 11 bases, and 14 bases lay between the germline ends. CDR1 and CDR2 (germline): SGHDN, FVKESK. The CDR3 nucleotides read TGTGCCAGCAGCCAGGACACAGTTTCTCACGTCCTGACTTTC. Amino acids: CASSQDTVSHVLTF.

Here the CDR3 DNA reads TGCGCCAGCAGCCCCTTAGCGGGATCCTACGAGCAGTACTTC. It is translated as CASSPLAGSYEQYF. This chain uses TRBV5-1 with TRBJ2-7; TRBD2 matches 8 bases. The CDR3 runs to 14 residues. The J segment lost 1 base and the V segment lost 4 bases, leaving 4 bases of the junction unmatched. Germline V gene data show CDR1 as SGHRS and CDR2 as YFSETQ. Together with reference TRBV5-1 and TRBJ2-7, the CDR3 gives the full variable domain: KAGVTQTPRYLIKTRGQQVTLSCSPISGHRSVSWYQQTPGQGLQFLFEYFSETQRNKGNFPGRFSGRQFSNSRSEMNVSTLELGDSALYLCASSPLAGSYEQYFGPGTRLTVT.

The rearrangement uses TRBV19 and TRBJ2-5; D is ambiguous. CDR3 size: 15 residues. V lost 5 bases to trimming and J lost 1 base, with 14 bases between them. CDR1 and CDR2 from the germline V gene are LNHDA and SQIVND (reference sequence). CDR3 region: CASSPRLRGQETQYF. The CDR3 coding sequence is TGTGCCAGTAGTCCTCGACTCCGCGGCCAAGAGACCCAGTACTTC.